The 27 T cell receptor beta chains presented below share a single source sample, sequenced in a study of response to subunit inactivated influenza vaccine. TCRdb itself ran the RT-PCR reads through MiXCR, one entry per CDR3 protein. The table has over 150,000 distinct CDR3 sequences, about an eighth seen once. This sample comprised CD8+ T cells sorted from PBMCs, obtained roughly 5 days after vaccination. These receptors were taken from a man in his fifties or sixties who received an inactivated influenza vaccine.

The chain is built from TRBV5-6 and TRBJ2-1; D remains unclear. The CDR3 runs to 12 residues. Germline CDR1 reads SGHDT; CDR2 reads YYEEEE. Between the trimmed V and J ends, which lost 4 bases and 4 bases, there was a span of 6 bases. CDR3 sequence reads: CASSIGYNEQFF. The CDR3 coding sequence is TGTGCCAGCAGCATAGGGTACAATGAGCAGTTCTTC. Combining the CDR3 with reference TRBV5-6 and TRBJ2-1 gives the whole variable domain DAGVTQSPTHLIKTRGQQVTLRCSPKSGHDTVSWYQQALGQGPQFIFQYYEEEERQRGNFPDRFSGHQFPNYSSELNVNALLLGDSALYLCASSIGYNEQFFGPGTRLTVL.

The V and J genes are TRBV7-2 and TRBJ2-5; 7 bases align to TRBD1. The CDR3 consists of 15 residues. V shed 5 bases, J shed 1 base, and the junction held 7 bases outside the gene matches. CDR1 SGHTA and CDR2 FQGNSA come from the germline V gene. The CDR3 loop reads CASSKGQSLQETQYF. The DNA for the CDR3 is TGTGCCAGCAGCAAGGGACAGTCGCTCCAAGAGACCCAGTACTTC.

V is TRBV3-1 and J is TRBJ1-5; maybe TRBD1 (6 bases). CDR1 LGHDT and CDR2 YNNKEL come from the germline V gene (reference sequence). The CDR3 spans 15 residues. V lost 1 base to trimming and J lost 1 base, with 8 bases between them. This CDR3 is CASSQGTVSNQPQHF. The DNA for the CDR3 is TGTGCCAGCAGCCAAGGGACAGTAAGCAATCAGCCCCAGCATTTT.

This clonotype was observed many times. The chain couples TRBV7-8 to TRBJ1-6; D is ambiguous. The CDR3 has 16 amino acids. Germline lookup yields CDR1 SGHVS and CDR2 FQNEAQ. With 2 bases removed from V and 0 bases from J, the gap between germline ends came to 8 bases. CDR3 in DNA: TGTGCCAGCAGCTTAACAGAAAGCTCCTATAATTCACCCCTCCACTTT. Its protein product is CASSLTESSYNSPLHF.

This clonotype came up a few times. The chain employs TRBV6-5 and TRBJ2-2; D uncertain. CDR1 MNHEY and CDR2 SVGAGI come from the germline V gene. V was trimmed by 0 bases and J by 6 bases, leaving 8 bases between them. This CDR3 is built from 14 residues. The CDR3 DNA sequence: TGTGCCAGCAGTTACTCGATAGCTCCCGGGGAGCTGTTTTTT. Protein product: CASSYSIAPGELFF.

The chain recombines TRBV20-1 with TRBJ2-1, with 8 positions matching TRBD2. This CDR3 region has 15 residues. Per germline, CDR1 DFQATT and CDR2 SNEGSKA (reference sequence). The V segment lost 5 bases and the J segment 8 bases; nucleotides outside the gene matches: 14. This CDR3 is CSAQSGTSHQDEQFF. In nucleotides, the CDR3 is TGCAGTGCTCAGTCCGGGACTAGTCACCAGGATGAGCAGTTCTTC.

This clonotype showed up just a few times. V usage is TRBV5-1 and J usage is TRBJ1-1; TRBD1 matches 10 bases. V lost 4 bases to trimming and J lost 3 bases; unmatched junction nucleotides: 6. Germline V gene sequence: CDR1 SGHRS, CDR2 YFSETQ. CDR3 length: 15 residues. CDR3 residues: CASSAGTGVYTEAFF. CDR3 in DNA: TGCGCCAGCAGCGCCGGGACAGGGGTTTACACTGAAGCTTTCTTT. Combining the CDR3 with reference TRBV5-1 and TRBJ1-1 gives the whole variable domain KAGVTQTPRYLIKTRGQQVTLSCSPISGHRSVSWYQQTPGQGLQFLFEYFSETQRNKGNFPGRFSGRQFSNSRSEMNVSTLELGDSALYLCASSAGTGVYTEAFFGQGTRLTVV.

The chain is built from TRBV9 and TRBJ2-5, with TRBD2 matching over 7 bases. CDR1 is SGDLS and CDR2 is YYNGEE in the germline V gene. The CDR3 is 13 amino acids. After removal of 4 bases from V and 6 bases from J, the junction contained 6 bases not matched to a gene. The DNA for the CDR3 is TGTGCCAGCAGCCCTGGGGGAGGGAAGACCCAGTACTTC. Translated: CASSPGGGKTQYF.

This clonotype has just a few counts. This chain connects TRBV28 to TRBJ1-3, with 10 bases matching TRBD1. The CDR3 runs 17 residues. The germline gives CDR1 MDHEN, CDR2 SYDVKM. The V segment lost 6 bases and the J segment 4 bases; nucleotides outside the gene matches: 12. The CDR3 is CASRAGTGEMNGNTIYF. CDR3 nucleotide sequence: TGTGCCAGCAGGGCCGGGACAGGGGAAATGAACGGAAACACCATATATTTT.

This clonotype was detected a few times. J is TRBJ1-1 and V is TRBV25-1; weak D call: TRBD1 (5 bases). The V gene's germline CDR1 is MGHDK and CDR2 SYGVNS. Trimming stripped 6 bases from V and 7 bases from J, with 6 bases between. This CDR3 contains 10 residues. This CDR3 reads CASRGVEAFF. CDR3 sequence (DNA): TGTGCCAGCAGGGGGGTTGAAGCTTTCTTT. The complete variable domain, with remaining parts taken from reference TRBV25-1 and TRBJ1-1, reads EADIYQTPRYLVIGTGKKITLECSQTMGHDKMYWYQQDPGMELHLIHYSYGVNSTEKGDLSSESTVSRIRTEHFPLTLESARPSHTSQYLCASRGVEAFFGQGTRLTVV.

The chain recombines TRBV7-8 with TRBJ2-4, with D unresolved. The germline CDR1 and CDR2 sequences are SGHVS and FQNEAQ. V lost 3 bases to trimming and J lost 11 bases, with 14 bases between them. The length of the CDR3 is 13 residues. The CDR3 protein is CASSLDAPVLQYF. CDR3 nucleotides: TGTGCCAGCAGCTTGGACGCCCCGGTTCTTCAGTACTTC.

J is TRBJ2-7 and V is TRBV29-1; no definite D call. This CDR3 region has 13 residues. Germline CDR1 is SQVTM and CDR2 is ANQGSEA. V was pared by 6 bases and J by 1 base, with 13 bases between. The CDR3 coding sequence is TGCAGCGTCCGAGCCCCGAGTTCCTACGAGCAGTACTTC. Translated: CSVRAPSSYEQYF.

This clonotype was counted a few times. The rearrangement joins TRBV6-5 to TRBJ2-3; TRBD2 agrees at 8 bases. Germline V gene lookup returns CDR1 MNHEY and CDR2 SVGAGI. V gave up 2 bases and J gave up 2 bases; unmatched junction bases: 9. This CDR3 spans 17 amino acids. The CDR3 nucleotides read TGTGCCAGCAGTTACGGCTCCGTCGGGGGGGACACAGATACGCAGTATTTT. The encoded protein is CASSYGSVGGDTDTQYF.

V usage is TRBV20-1 and J usage is TRBJ2-7, with D perhaps TRBD1 (5 bases). Germline CDR1 reads DFQATT; CDR2 reads SNEGSKA (reference sequence). This CDR3 is 15 amino acids long. The germline V and J ends were trimmed by 2 bases and 1 base, with 15 bases remaining between them. The CDR3, as DNA: TGCAGTGCTAGACACAGGTGGGATGAGTCCTACGAGCAGTACTTC. Residues: CSARHRWDESYEQYF.

This clonotype turned up a few times. The rearrangement links TRBV9 to TRBJ2-2; no reliable D call. Trimming took 6 bases from V and 1 from J, leaving 13 bases between them. The CDR3 sequence is 15 residues long. CDR1 is SGDLS and CDR2 is YYNGEE in the germline V gene. CDR3: CASNPEPRNTGELFF. As DNA, the CDR3 is TGTGCCAGCAACCCGGAACCACGGAACACCGGGGAGCTGTTTTTT. The whole variable domain, filled in from reference TRBV9 and TRBJ2-2, reads DSGVTQTPKHLITATGQRVTLRCSPRSGDLSVYWYQQSLDQGLQFLIQYYNGEERAKGNILERFSAQQFPDLHSELNLSSLELGDSALYFCASNPEPRNTGELFFGEGSRLTVL.

This clonotype came up many times. The chain combines TRBV6-2 or TRBV6-3 with TRBJ2-2, with TRBD1 as a possible D gene (7 bases). The V and J ends lost 5 bases and 4 bases respectively, with 14 bases between them. The CDR3 sequence is 15 residues long. Germline V gene sequence: CDR1 MNHEY, CDR2 SVGEGT. This CDR3 reads CASSRGDSSTGELFF. DNA of the CDR3: TGTGCCAGCAGTAGGGGGGACAGCTCCACCGGGGAGCTGTTTTTT.

This clonotype was seen at least ten times. This rearrangement joins TRBV5-1 to TRBJ1-1; a possible D gene is TRBD1 (6 bases). Trimming stripped 3 bases from V and 1 base from J, with 10 bases between. CDR1 SGHRS and CDR2 YFSETQ come from the germline V gene. The CDR3 covers 14 residues. CDR3 in amino acids: CASSSGESNTEAFF. CDR3 DNA sequence: TGCGCCAGCAGCTCAGGGGAATCGAACACTGAAGCTTTCTTT.

This clonotype was seen more than once but under ten times. The chain has TRBV12-3 or TRBV12-4 and TRBJ2-2; D gene unclear. The CDR3 has 15 residues. Trimming cost V 1 base and J 3 bases, with 9 bases left between them. CDR3 residues: CASSLDWSDTGELFF. DNA for the CDR3: TGTGCCAGCAGTTTAGATTGGTCGGACACCGGGGAGCTGTTTTTT.

The chain employs TRBV15 and TRBJ1-5, with D unresolved. The CDR3 is made up of 16 amino acids. With 0 bases removed from V and 0 bases from J, the gap between germline ends came to 9 bases. Germline CDR1 reads LNHNV; CDR2 reads YYDKDF (reference sequence). The CDR3 reads CATSRDPDYSNQPQHF. CDR3 bases: TGTGCCACCAGCAGAGATCCAGACTATAGCAATCAGCCCCAGCATTTT.

This chain uses TRBV7-2 with TRBJ1-2; 9 positions match TRBD1. Looked up from germline, CDR1 is SGHTA and CDR2 is FQGNSA. The CDR3 length is 16 residues. V shed 5 bases and J 4 bases; nucleotides not matched to a gene: 11. The DNA for the CDR3 is TGTGCCAGCAGCACCTGGGGAGGGACAGGGAGCTATGGCTACACCTTC. As protein: CASSTWGGTGSYGYTF. Full variable domain (rest looked up from reference TRBV7-2 and TRBJ1-2): GAGVSQSPSNKVTEKGKDVELRCDPISGHTALYWYRQSLGQGLEFLIYFQGNSAPDKSGLPSDRFSAERTGGSVSTLTIQRTQQEDSAVYLCASSTWGGTGSYGYTFGSGTRLTVV.

This sequence joins TRBV4-3 and TRBJ2-6; D not certain. This CDR3 contains 18 residues. Trimming shortened V by 0 bases and J by 4 bases, and 16 bases separated the two germline ends. Germline CDR1 reads LGHNA; CDR2 reads YSLEER. The CDR3, as DNA: TGCGCCAGCAGCCAAGATAGTGGTCCACCGAGAGGGGCCAACGTCCTGACTTTC. As protein: CASSQDSGPPRGANVLTF.

This clonotype was counted at least ten times. The chain combines TRBV12-3 or TRBV12-4 with TRBJ2-3; D ambiguous. Trimming left V 6 bases short and J 2 bases short, with 6 bases between. There are 12 residues in the CDR3. DNA of the CDR3: TGTGCCAGCAGCCAAGCCACAGATACGCAGTATTTT. Translated, it gives CASSQATDTQYF.

This clonotype was observed a few times. The chain has TRBV12-3 or TRBV12-4 and TRBJ2-1; D perhaps matches TRBD2 (5 bases). Trimming took 5 bases from V and 0 from J, leaving 8 bases between them. This CDR3 comprises 14 residues. This CDR3 reads CASSGLSSYNEQFF. In DNA, the CDR3 is TGTGCCAGCAGTGGACTGAGCTCCTACAATGAGCAGTTCTTC.

This chain links TRBV7-9 with TRBJ2-6, with D unresolved. V gave up 10 bases and J gave up 5 bases, with 9 bases separating them. The CDR3 totals 12 residues. Germline CDR1 SEHNR, CDR2 FQNEAQ (reference sequence). For the CDR3, the DNA is TGTGCCATCCGACGTAGGGCCAACGTCCTGACTTTC. Amino acids: CAIRRRANVLTF.

This clonotype was recorded a few times. The rearrangement links TRBV27 to TRBJ2-7; 14 nucleotides agree with TRBD2. CDR3 length equals 14 residues. The ends lost 5 bases at V and 7 bases at J; junction bases unmatched: 4. Per germline, CDR1 MNHEY and CDR2 SMNVEV (reference sequence). Here the CDR3 DNA reads TGTGCCAGCAGTACCGGGACTAGCGGGAGAGAGCAGTACTTC. This sequence encodes CASSTGTSGREQYF.

This clonotype was seen many times. The chain combines TRBV12-3 or TRBV12-4 with TRBJ1-1; no firm D call. V lost 3 bases and J 4 bases, leaving 12 bases between the germline ends. The CDR3 runs to 14 residues. The CDR3 nucleotides read TGTGCCAGCAGTTTCGGGCAAGGGAGCACTGAAGCTTTCTTT. Residues: CASSFGQGSTEAFF.

A few counts support this clonotype. The chain recombines TRBV5-1 with TRBJ2-7; D may be TRBD2 (6 bases). This CDR3 is built from 14 residues. V lost 4 bases to trimming and J lost 3 bases, with 14 bases between them. Germline V gene lookup returns CDR1 SGHRS and CDR2 YFSETQ. The CDR3 reads CASSLKIADYEQYF. The CDR3 bases are TGCGCCAGCAGCCTGAAGATAGCGGACTACGAGCAGTACTTC. The variable domain in full, completed from reference TRBV5-1 and TRBJ2-7, reads KAGVTQTPRYLIKTRGQQVTLSCSPISGHRSVSWYQQTPGQGLQFLFEYFSETQRNKGNFPGRFSGRQFSNSRSEMNVSTLELGDSALYLCASSLKIADYEQYFGPGTRLTVT.